This entry features one T cell receptor (beta chain) sequence. Its antigen is unknown. These data originate in a study of CD8 T cells in Susac syndrome. CD8+ and CD4+ T cells from blood underwent TCR beta sequencing, which was carried out in a high-throughput format. The CD8+ and CD4+ T cells were isolated magnetically using a negative isolation approach, whereas the TEMRA cells were enriched by FACS. CDR1 is MNHEY and CDR2 is SMNVEV in the germline V gene (reference sequence). CDR3 length: 14 amino acids. V gave up 3 bases and J gave up 3 bases, with 9 bases separating them. Random hexamers were used to reverse transcribe the RNA input (about 0.5 to 1 ug). By means of immunoSEQ multiplex PCR, TCR beta CDR3 spanning 54 Vbeta and 13 Jbeta underwent amplification. One entry per CDR3 protein results from TCRdb running MiXCR on the immunoSEQ multiplex PCR reads. The table lists 140,000 to 150,000 distinct CDR3 sequences, 85% to 95% of them singletons.

Study-wide results and caveats: The study's TCR sequencing and HLA analysis drew on a certain number of individuals. That number was acknowledged as relatively small.

The receptor comes from a human donor with multiple sclerosis. The chain combines TRBV27 with TRBJ2-1, with D possibly matching TRBD2 (5 bases). Sequenced input: CD4+ T cells from PBMCs. The CDR3 is CASSLGRDYNEQFF. CDR3 DNA sequence: TGTGCCAGCAGTTTGGGCCGGGACTACAATGAGCAGTTCTTC.